Below, one T cell receptor (beta chain) is given with its context. Sequenced by immunoSEQ multiplex PCR; TCRdb stores in-frame clones only, minus some. The profile shows approximately 250,000 clones, about 85% of them singletons. This sample was taken from a study of blood T cell repertoires in COVID-19. Study as a whole: PBMCs, B-cell-depleted T cells, or T cells provided the cDNA or gDNA that made up the material.

Sequenced material: peripheral blood. This receptor was identified in a man between 40 and 49 years old with acute or convalescent COVID-19.

The CDR3, as DNA: TGTGCCAGCAGCCAAGGGGTTAGCATAACAGATACGCAGTATTTT. As protein: CASSQGVSITDTQYF. The chain is built from TRBV3-1 (or the pseudogene TRBV3-2) and TRBJ2-3, with D unresolved. V lost 1 base, J lost 3 bases, and 11 bases lay in between. Germline V gene lookup returns CDR1 LGHDT and CDR2 YNNKEL (reference sequence). The CDR3 loop spans 15 amino acids.